The 4 T cell receptor beta chains in this list originate from one sample, sequenced in a study of lymphopenia after photon versus proton radiotherapy. Repertoires were generated with immunoSEQ multiplex PCR, while TCRdb's copy carries only in-frame clones and drops some. The repertoire holds 53,000 or so clones, around four fifths seen once, with 25% to 30% in the top ten. The specimen comprised peripheral blood, sampled from a patient treated with photon-based radiotherapy. The receptor source for this set is a man aged 45-65 years with gastric cancer.

The chain couples TRBV25-1 to TRBJ2-6, with 8 positions matching TRBD1. With V trimmed by 1 base and J by 1 base, 6 bases remained unmatched. This CDR3 comprises 18 residues. Looked up from germline, CDR1 is MGHDK and CDR2 is SYGVNS. Here the CDR3 DNA reads TGTGCCAGCAGTGAATGGAGACAGGGGAAGTCTGGGGCCAACGTCCTGACTTTC. Protein: CASSEWRQGKSGANVLTF.

The CDR3 region is CASSLDPRRGLYGYTF. For the CDR3, the DNA is TGTGCCAGCAGCTTGGATCCGCGCAGGGGGCTCTATGGCTACACCTTC. The chain uses TRBV5-6 and TRBJ1-2, with 8 bases aligning to TRBD1. Germline CDR1 is SGHDT and CDR2 is YYEEEE. The CDR3 is made up of 16 amino acids. J lost 4 bases, V lost 0 bases, and 8 bases had no gene match. Based on the CDR3 plus reference TRBV5-6 and TRBJ1-2, the full variable domain is DAGVTQSPTHLIKTRGQQVTLRCSPKSGHDTVSWYQQALGQGPQFIFQYYEEEERQRGNFPDRFSGHQFPNYSSELNVNALLLGDSALYLCASSLDPRRGLYGYTFGSGTRLTVV.

The rearrangement joins TRBV7-9 to TRBJ1-3; weak D call: TRBD1 (5 bases). Germline V lookup: CDR1 SEHNR, CDR2 FQNEAQ (reference sequence). V gave up 3 bases and J gave up 4 bases, with 7 bases separating them. The CDR3 extends over 13 amino acids. CDR3 nucleotides: TGTGCCAGCAGCTTTCCAGGGGGAAACACCATATATTTT. Amino acid sequence: CASSFPGGNTIYF.

The chain couples TRBV5-5 to TRBJ2-1, with 8 bases lining up with TRBD2. Germline assignment: CDR1 SGHKS and CDR2 YYEKEE (reference sequence). Trimming removed 4 bases from V and 11 bases from J; junction bases left unmatched: 17. This CDR3 spans 16 amino acids. The DNA of the CDR3 is TGTGCCAGCAGCACGGGACTAGGGACAACTTCCCATCAGCAGTTCTTC. Its protein product is CASSTGLGTTSHQQFF.